Here is one T cell receptor beta chain with its context. What it binds is not known. This sample stems from a study of shared clonotypes between healthy human individuals. Whole-study context: A couple of women and a few men aged 18 to 49 made up the donors. Researchers assigned three CD4 naive, three CD4 memory, two CD8 naive and one CD8 memory plate to each donor. Study findings and constraints: All-four-donor shared clonotypes had higher generation probabilities than non-shared clonotypes did.

CD8 cells regarded as naive lacked CD45RO, were positively chosen for CCR7, and omitted terminally differentiated effector memory CD45RA+ cells. Profiling relied on immunoSEQ multiplex PCR, and the TCRdb table lists in-frame clones only, not all of them. The sample shows hundreds of thousands of clones, roughly 98% of them seen only once. Germline V gene lookup returns CDR1 SGDLS and CDR2 YYNGEE. Trimming pared 4 bases from V and 5 bases from J, leaving 13 bases between. The CDR3 runs 13 residues. The chain employs TRBV9 and TRBJ2-7; possibly TRBD1 or TRBD2 for D (5 bases each). The sequence derives from a man aged 25-45 years in good health. The sample was naive CD8+ T cells sorted from blood. CDR3 bases: TGTGCCAGCAGCTCTGGGGACGGAAACGAGCAGTACTTC. It translates to CASSSGDGNEQYF.